This T cell receptor beta chain was documented in a study of T cell changes during pregnancy in multiple sclerosis. Profiling relied on immunoSEQ multiplex PCR, and the TCRdb table lists in-frame clones only, not all of them. The data contain tens of thousands of clones, just over 90% of them singletons. V lost 3 bases to trimming and J lost 10 bases, with 18 bases between them. Per germline, CDR1 KGHSH and CDR2 LQKENI. This CDR3 contains 14 residues. The source was CD4+ T cells from peripheral blood mononuclear cells, collected after pregnancy. The source is a female donor with multiple sclerosis, enrolled in a pregnancy study. The chain couples TRBV18 to TRBJ1-1; D gene unclear. The CDR3 DNA reads as TGTGCCAGCTCACCTGAACAGCTCCCTGTTGGAGCTTTCTTT. It codes for CASSPEQLPVGAFF.